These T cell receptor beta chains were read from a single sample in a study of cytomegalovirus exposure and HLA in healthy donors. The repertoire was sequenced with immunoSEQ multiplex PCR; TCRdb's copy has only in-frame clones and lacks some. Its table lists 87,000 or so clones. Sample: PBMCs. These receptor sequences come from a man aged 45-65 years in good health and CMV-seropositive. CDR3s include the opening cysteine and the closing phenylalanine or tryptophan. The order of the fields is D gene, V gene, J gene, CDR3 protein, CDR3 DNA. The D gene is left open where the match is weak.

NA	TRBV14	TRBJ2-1	CASSQGLGHEQFF	TGTGCCAGCAGCCAAGGACTCGGTCATGAGCAGTTCTTC
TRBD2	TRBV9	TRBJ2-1	CASSGTSGTLLFYNEQFF	TGTGCCAGCAGCGGGACTAGCGGGACCCTTCTCTTCTACAATGAGCAGTTCTTC
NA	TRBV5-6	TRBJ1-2	CASTLGQSNYGYTF	TGTGCCAGCACCTTAGGACAGTCAAACTATGGCTACACCTTC
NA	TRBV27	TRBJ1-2	CASRRGSLDGYTF	TGTGCCAGCCGAAGAGGTTCCCTAGATGGCTACACCTTC
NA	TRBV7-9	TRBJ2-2	CASSLAKPGTSNTGELFF	TGTGCCAGCAGCTTAGCTAAACCCGGGACTTCGAACACCGGGGAGCTGTTTTTT
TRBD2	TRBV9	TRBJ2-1	CASSVVSSGRAYNEQFF	TGTGCCAGCAGCGTAGTCAGTAGCGGGAGGGCTTACAATGAGCAGTTCTTC
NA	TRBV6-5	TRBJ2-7	CASSPGAGNEQYF	TGTGCCAGCAGCCCAGGGGCAGGGAACGAGCAGTACTTC
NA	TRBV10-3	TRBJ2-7	CAIQPTIGAYEQYF	TGTGCCATCCAGCCAACGATCGGGGCCTACGAGCAGTACTTC
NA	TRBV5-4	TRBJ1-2	CASSPGGPYGYTF	TGTGCCAGCAGCCCGGGAGGACCGTATGGCTACACCTTC
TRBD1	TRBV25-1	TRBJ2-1	CASSEWDRDLEQFF	TGTGCCAGCAGTGAATGGGACAGGGATCTTGAGCAGTTCTTC
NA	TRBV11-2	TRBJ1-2	CASSLGPLRGNYGYTF	TGTGCCAGCAGCTTAGGTCCCCTAAGAGGGAACTATGGCTACACCTTC
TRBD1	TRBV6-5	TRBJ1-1	CASSRSDRYTEAFF	TGTGCCAGCAGCAGATCGGACAGGTACACTGAAGCTTTCTTT
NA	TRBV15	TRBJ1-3	CATSRGWGAGNTIYF	TGTGCCACCAGCAGAGGTTGGGGGGCTGGAAACACCATATATTTT
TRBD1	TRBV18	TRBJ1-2	CASSPPSRVRGAGYTF	TGTGCCAGCTCACCACCGAGTCGTGTCAGGGGGGCCGGCTACACCTTC
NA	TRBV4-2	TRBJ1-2	CASSPTGVRGYTF	TGTGCCAGCAGCCCCACGGGGGTGAGGGGCTACACCTTC
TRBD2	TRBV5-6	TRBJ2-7	CASSFPRTSGSYEQYF	TGTGCCAGCAGCTTCCCCAGGACTAGCGGGAGCTACGAGCAGTACTTC
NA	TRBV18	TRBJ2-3	CASSPLLMGGAHEDTQYF	TGTGCCAGCTCCCCATTACTCATGGGGGGGGCGCATGAAGATACGCAATATTTT
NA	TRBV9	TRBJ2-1	CASSVDRNEQFF	TGTGCCAGCAGCGTCGACAGGAATGAGCAGTTCTTC
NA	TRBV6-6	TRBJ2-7	CASGARAYEQYF	TGTGCCAGCGGGGCCAGGGCGTACGAGCAGTACTTC
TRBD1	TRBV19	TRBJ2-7	CASGHRGYEQYF	TGTGCCAGTGGTCACAGGGGATACGAGCAGTACTTC
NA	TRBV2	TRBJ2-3	CASSEPSTDTQYF	TGTGCCAGCAGTGAACCATCCACAGATACGCAGTATTTT
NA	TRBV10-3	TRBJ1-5	CAISESYNQPQHF	TGTGCCATCAGTGAGTCGTATAATCAGCCCCAGCATTTT
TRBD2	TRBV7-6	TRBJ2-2	CASSLVLAGGYAGELFF	TGTGCCAGCAGCTTAGTCCTAGCGGGAGGATATGCCGGGGAGCTGTTTTTT